A single sample gave rise to the 30 T cell receptor beta chains below, sequenced in a study of CD8 T cells in Susac syndrome (dated by TCRdb to the late 2010s). The library was made by the immunoSEQ multiplex PCR assay. RNA was extracted using the RNeasy kit, and roughly 0.5 to 1 microgram was reverse transcribed with random hexamers. Using fastp at Q25 and MiXCR, TCRdb reprocessed the public reads and kept productive beta chains. Each CDR3 protein gets just one entry, which takes the most common genes and DNA from the rows behind it. The sample table holds 73,000 or so distinct CDR3 sequences, of which about 94% were seen once. 0.35% to 0.4% of the sample rests with the top ten. The sequenced sample consisted of CD8+ T cells from PBMCs. The receptors shown here come from a human donor with multiple sclerosis.

V gene TRBV29-1 combines with J gene TRBJ2-1, with TRBD2 matching over 7 bases. Germline trimming cut 0 bases from V and 2 bases from J; bases unmatched to any gene: 10. This CDR3 comprises 17 residues. Germline-derived CDR1 and CDR2 are SQVTM and ANQGSEA. The CDR3: CSVEDALRAGAYNEQFF. The CDR3 DNA follows: TGCAGCGTTGAAGATGCCCTCAGGGCGGGAGCCTACAATGAGCAGTTCTTC.

This clonotype was seen once. The chain recombines TRBV20-1 with TRBJ1-1; tentative D call: TRBD1 (5 bases). Germline V gives CDR1 DFQATT, CDR2 SNEGSKA (reference sequence). CDR3 length: 14 amino acids. Trimming removed 5 bases from V and 3 bases from J, with 16 bases in between. CDR3 region: CSAASVEGDTEAFF. The CDR3 DNA reads TGCAGTGCTGCATCCGTGGAAGGGGACACTGAAGCTTTCTTT.

V usage is TRBV5-1 and J usage is TRBJ1-1; D unclear. There are 14 residues in the CDR3. From germline, CDR1 is SGHRS and CDR2 YFSETQ. The ends were cut back, 1 base at V and 0 bases at J, with 7 bases in the middle. The CDR3 loop is CASSLSYMNTEAFF. The CDR3 DNA reads TGCGCCAGCAGCTTGAGTTACATGAACACTGAAGCTTTCTTT.

This sequence joins TRBV3-1 and TRBJ1-1; D uncertain. The CDR3 is made up of 15 amino acids. Trimming stripped 4 bases from V and 4 bases from J, with 16 bases between. Looked up from germline, CDR1 is LGHDT and CDR2 is YNNKEL (reference sequence). CDR3 in DNA: TGTGCCAGCAGCCCCATCGTCGGACTCGGCACTGAAGCTTTCTTT. Translation gives CASSPIVGLGTEAFF. Drawing the rest from reference TRBV3-1 and TRBJ1-1, the complete variable domain is DTAVSQTPKYLVTQMGNDKSIKCEQNLGHDTMYWYKQDSKKFLKIMFSYNNKELIINETVPNRFSPKSPDKAHLNLHINSLELGDSAVYFCASSPIVGLGTEAFFGQGTRLTVV.

The rearrangement uses TRBV27 and TRBJ2-7; weak D call: TRBD2 (5 bases). This CDR3 has 13 amino acids. V was shortened by 3 bases and J by 4 bases, with 10 bases between the two germline ends. Looked up from germline, CDR1 is MNHEY and CDR2 is SMNVEV (reference sequence). The CDR3 region is CASSFSGKYEQYF. CDR3 in DNA: TGTGCCAGCAGTTTCTCGGGGAAATACGAGCAGTACTTC.

The chain is built from TRBV27 and TRBJ2-2; 7 bases line up with TRBD1. CDR1 MNHEY and CDR2 SMNVEV come from the germline V gene (reference sequence). This CDR3 has 15 amino acids. V trimming: 5 bases; J trimming: 7 bases; junction bases outside the gene matches: 10. CDR3 in amino acids: CASSPESGGHGELFF. The CDR3 DNA reads TGTGCCAGCAGTCCGGAGTCAGGGGGACACGGGGAGCTGTTTTTT.

This rearrangement joins TRBV29-1 to TRBJ1-1; maybe TRBD1 (5 bases). The CDR3 length is 12 residues. The germline V gene encodes CDR1 SQVTM and CDR2 ANQGSEA. V lost 4 bases and J lost 3, with 9 bases in between. CDR3 sequence: CSVGPGDTEAFF. The CDR3 DNA reads as TGCAGCGTTGGTCCGGGGGACACTGAAGCTTTCTTT.

In DNA form, the CDR3 reads TGTGCCAGCAGCGTAGCTTTGAACACTGAAGCTTTCTTT. It encodes CASSVALNTEAFF. This chain links TRBV9 with TRBJ1-1; no clear D. The CDR3 contains 13 residues. Trimming took 0 bases from V and 0 from J, leaving 3 bases between them. The germline CDR1 and CDR2 sequences are SGDLS and YYNGEE.

J is TRBJ1-1 and V is TRBV6-2 or TRBV6-3, with D unresolved. V lost 2 bases and J lost 5, with 9 bases in between. There are 13 residues in the CDR3. The V gene's germline CDR1 is MNHEY and CDR2 SVGEGT. The CDR3 loop is CASSYGPVTEAFF. CDR3 nucleotides: TGTGCCAGCAGTTACGGACCGGTTACTGAAGCTTTCTTT.

The rearrangement uses TRBV9 and TRBJ2-3; D uncertain. Germline V lookup: CDR1 SGDLS, CDR2 YYNGEE. This CDR3 region has 15 residues. Between the trimmed V and J ends, which lost 0 bases and 2 bases, there was a span of 10 bases. The CDR3 loop reads CASSVGARDTDTQYF. The CDR3 DNA reads as TGTGCCAGCAGCGTAGGAGCCAGAGACACAGATACGCAGTATTTT. Based on the CDR3 plus reference TRBV9 and TRBJ2-3, the full variable domain is DSGVTQTPKHLITATGQRVTLRCSPRSGDLSVYWYQQSLDQGLQFLIQYYNGEERAKGNILERFSAQQFPDLHSELNLSSLELGDSALYFCASSVGARDTDTQYFGPGTRLTVL.

The V call is TRBV7-6, the J call TRBJ1-1; D is possibly TRBD1 (6 bases). Trimming took 0 bases from V and 7 from J, leaving 9 bases between them. Germline loops: CDR1 SGHVS, CDR2 FNYEAQ. The CDR3 has 13 amino acids. The CDR3 DNA is TGTGCCAGCAGCTTAGCAGGGGGGAATGAAGCTTTCTTT. Translated, it gives CASSLAGGNEAFF.

V and J are TRBV4-2 and TRBJ2-7; D call uncertain. V was pared by 1 base and J by 5 bases, with 12 bases between. The length of the CDR3 is 14 residues. Germline V gene sequence: CDR1 LGHNA, CDR2 YNFKEQ. The CDR3 region has the DNA TGTGCCAGCAGCCAAGCTTACAGAAGCCACGAGCAGTACTTC. Translation: CASSQAYRSHEQYF.

The genes are TRBV6-5 and TRBJ2-5, with TRBD1 matching over 8 bases. Germline values: CDR1 MNHEY, CDR2 SVGAGI. With 6 bases clipped from V and 1 base from J, the junction kept 4 bases outside the gene matches. The CDR3 runs to 14 residues. The CDR3 region has the DNA TGTGCCAGCAGGAGGGACAGGATCCAAGAGACCCAGTACTTC. Translating gives CASRRDRIQETQYF.

The chain couples TRBV7-9 to TRBJ2-1; D gene ambiguous. The germline CDR1 and CDR2 sequences are SEHNR and FQNEAQ (reference sequence). This CDR3 has 11 amino acids. The V gene lost 5 bases and the J gene lost 6 bases, with 5 bases spanning the gap. CDR3: CASSASNEQFF. CDR3 sequence (DNA): TGTGCCAGCAGCGCCTCCAATGAGCAGTTCTTC.

J is TRBJ2-1 and V is TRBV29-1; the D is unclear. Trimming removed 0 bases at V and 4 bases at J, with 4 bases between. Looked up from germline, CDR1 is SQVTM and CDR2 is ANQGSEA. CDR3 length equals 12 residues. The CDR3 DNA sequence: TGCAGCGTTGAAGAAGTATACAATGAGCAGTTCTTC. Amino acids: CSVEEVYNEQFF.

This sequence joins TRBV13 and TRBJ1-1, with 9 bases lining up with TRBD1. The CDR3 consists of 14 residues. The V gene's germline CDR1 is PRHDT and CDR2 FYEKMQ (reference sequence). J was trimmed by 6 bases and V by 5 bases; bases with no gene match: 7. The CDR3 here is CASSGGQGIAEAFF. The DNA for the CDR3 is TGTGCCAGCAGCGGGGGACAGGGTATCGCTGAAGCTTTCTTT.

This chain uses TRBV18 with TRBJ1-5; the D is unclear. The germline V gene has CDR1 KGHSH and CDR2 LQKENI. The V and J ends lost 6 bases and 6 bases respectively, with 12 bases between them. The CDR3 loop spans 13 amino acids. The CDR3 spells CASSPHFAQPQHF. In DNA form, the CDR3 reads TGTGCCAGCTCCCCCCATTTCGCTCAGCCCCAGCATTTT. Full variable domain (outside the CDR3, taken from reference TRBV18 and TRBJ1-5): NAGVMQNPRHLVRRRGQEARLRCSPMKGHSHVYWYRQLPEEGLKFMVYLQKENIIDESGMPKERFSAEFPKEGPSILRIQQVVRGDSAAYFCASSPHFAQPQHFGDGTRLSIL.

Only one count was recorded for this clonotype. The V and J genes are TRBV29-1 and TRBJ1-3; TRBD1 might be the D (6 bases). The germline V and J ends were trimmed by 5 bases and 7 bases, with 15 bases remaining between them. The CDR3 loop spans 13 amino acids. The germline CDR1 and CDR2 sequences are SQVTM and ANQGSEA. The CDR3 reads CSVIIRGRNTIYF. DNA of the CDR3: TGCAGCGTTATCATCAGGGGTCGGAACACCATATATTTT. Full variable domain (missing parts from reference TRBV29-1 and TRBJ1-3): SAVISQKPSRDICQRGTSLTIQCQVDSQVTMMFWYRQQPGQSLTLIATANQGSEATYESGFVIDKFPISRPNLTFSTLTVSNMSPEDSSIYLCSVIIRGRNTIYFGEGSWLTVV.

This clonotype has a single count. The chain links TRBV6-5 to TRBJ2-7; TRBD1 aligns across 9 bases. V was clipped by 0 bases and J by 6 bases; unmatched bases: 6. This CDR3 spans 15 amino acids. Germline V gene lookup returns CDR1 MNHEY and CDR2 SVGAGI. The CDR3 DNA sequence: TGTGCCAGCAGTTACTCGGGGACAGGGATGCGCGAGCAGTACTTC. Translating gives CASSYSGTGMREQYF.

This chain links TRBV29-1 with TRBJ2-2, with a tentative D call TRBD1 (6 bases). This CDR3 is built from 13 residues. CDR1 is SQVTM and CDR2 is ANQGSEA in the germline V gene. The V end lost 4 bases, the J end lost 2 bases, and 8 bases lay between the germline ends. This CDR3 reads CSVVGANTGELFF. CDR3 nucleotides: TGCAGCGTTGTGGGGGCCAACACCGGGGAGCTGTTTTTT.

The chain uses TRBV6-6 and TRBJ2-6; D possibly matches TRBD1 or TRBD2 (6 bases each). From germline, CDR1 is MNHNY and CDR2 SVGAGI (reference sequence). The CDR3 sequence is 16 residues long. Trimming took 6 bases from V and 2 from J, leaving 14 bases between them. Here the CDR3 reads CASRPKGGPGANVLTF. In nucleotides, the CDR3 is TGTGCCAGCAGACCCAAAGGGGGGCCTGGGGCCAACGTCCTGACTTTC.

This clonotype was seen just once. The chain recombines TRBV12-5 with TRBJ1-3, with D unclear. The length of the CDR3 is 14 residues. Germline V lookup: CDR1 LGHNT, CDR2 FRNRAP. Trimming removed 3 bases from V and 2 bases from J, with 8 bases in between. CDR3 sequence (DNA): TGTGCTAGTGGTTTAGGCGCCGCTGGAAACACCATATATTTT. The encoded protein is CASGLGAAGNTIYF.

This clonotype appeared a single time. V and J are TRBV7-9 and TRBJ1-1; D is possibly TRBD1 (6 bases). Trimming removed 5 bases at V and 0 bases at J, with 10 bases between. The germline V gene encodes CDR1 SEHNR and CDR2 FQNEAQ (reference sequence). This CDR3 is built from 14 residues. The CDR3 DNA follows: TGTGCCAGCAGCAAACAGGGCCTGAACACTGAAGCTTTCTTT. Protein: CASSKQGLNTEAFF.

The chain joins TRBV27 to TRBJ2-5; 9 nucleotides match TRBD1. Unmatched junction bases numbered 0, after V lost 6 bases and J lost 1 base. Germline loops: CDR1 MNHEY, CDR2 SMNVEV (reference sequence). The CDR3 is 13 amino acids. This CDR3 is CASRDRGQETQYF. In DNA, the CDR3 is TGTGCCAGCAGGGACAGGGGCCAAGAGACCCAGTACTTC.

The gene calls are TRBV29-1 and TRBJ1-3, with no clear D. Germline-derived CDR1 and CDR2 are SQVTM and ANQGSEA. The ends were cut back, 4 bases at V and 4 bases at J, with 8 bases in the middle. The CDR3 totals 12 residues. The CDR3 reads CSVVNSGNTIYF. CDR3 in DNA: TGCAGCGTTGTTAATAGCGGAAACACCATATATTTT.

This chain joins TRBV19 and TRBJ2-1; D unresolved. Between the trimmed V and J ends, which lost 2 bases and 6 bases, there was a span of 8 bases. The length of the CDR3 is 13 residues. Germline V gives CDR1 LNHDA, CDR2 SQIVND (reference sequence). The CDR3 nucleotides read TGTGCCAGTAGTATAACCGGGCGCAATGAGCAGTTCTTC. Translating it yields CASSITGRNEQFF.

V usage is TRBV12-3 or TRBV12-4 and J usage is TRBJ2-1; 9 bases are a match to TRBD1. The CDR3 extends over 14 amino acids. The V gene end was trimmed by 8 bases and the J gene end by 4 bases; junction bases not matched to a gene: 6. The CDR3 here is CASSWTGVYNEQFF. The CDR3 region has the DNA TGTGCCAGCTCTTGGACAGGGGTATACAATGAGCAGTTCTTC.

The genes are TRBV11-1 and TRBJ2-5; maybe TRBD1 (8 bases). Germline V CDR1 and CDR2: SGHAT, FQDESV (reference sequence). The ends were cut back, 5 bases at V and 5 bases at J, with 21 bases in the middle. The CDR3 is 16 residues long. The CDR3 DNA is TGTGCCAGCAGCCATGGACAGGGAGGGCTTTTTGAGACCCAGTACTTC. Amino acids: CASSHGQGGLFETQYF. Complete variable domain (other parts from reference TRBV11-1 and TRBJ2-5): EAEVAQSPRYKITEKSQAVAFWCDPISGHATLYWYRQILGQGPELLVQFQDESVVDDSQLPKDRFSAERLKGVDSTLKIQPAELGDSAMYLCASSHGQGGLFETQYFGPGTRLLVL.

The rearrangement uses TRBV7-9 and TRBJ2-1, with D possibly TRBD1 on 6 matching bases. V was clipped by 0 bases and J by 1 base, with 19 bases between them. The CDR3 has 19 amino acids. Per the germline V gene, CDR1 is SEHNR and CDR2 is FQNEAQ (reference sequence). For the CDR3, the DNA is TGTGCCAGCAGCTTAGCGGATGGGGGCCCGAAGGGGTCCTACAATGAGCAGTTCTTC. Translating it yields CASSLADGGPKGSYNEQFF.

CDR3 sequence (DNA): TGTGCCTGGAGTGTATACGGCGTGGGAGGGTTGAAGAATGAGCAGTTCTTC. Its translation is CAWSVYGVGGLKNEQFF. The chain has TRBV30 and TRBJ2-1; TRBD2 agrees at 7 bases. The trim removed 0 bases at V and 7 bases at J, leaving 15 bases unmatched. Per germline, CDR1 GTSNPN and CDR2 SVGIG (reference sequence). The CDR3 has 17 amino acids.